Listed here are 26 T cell receptor beta chains from one sample, sequenced in a study of OX40 agonist ivuxolimab in advanced cancers. Measured with immunoSEQ multiplex PCR; TCRdb has only the in-frame clones, and not every one. In the table there are tens of thousands of clones, roughly 78% of which are singletons. The sample here was CD4+ or CD8+ T cells sorted from blood, taken in a trial of the OX40 agonist ivuxolimab. These receptors all stem from an adult with an advanced solid tumor such as melanoma, head and neck, liver or kidney cancer.

CDR3 bases: TGTGCCAGCAGGGGGACTAGGAATGAGCAGTTCTTC. Its protein product is CASRGTRNEQFF. This chain links TRBV5-8 with TRBJ2-1; 8 positions agree with TRBD2. CDR1 is SGHTS, CDR2 YDEGEE, per germline. V shed 5 bases and J 7 bases; nucleotides not matched to a gene: 2. The CDR3 covers 12 residues.

The chain has TRBV5-1 and TRBJ1-6; D not resolved. The CDR3 extends over 15 amino acids. V dropped 4 bases and J dropped 7 bases, with 15 bases sitting between them. Germline CDR1 reads SGHRS; CDR2 reads YFSETQ. CDR3 coding DNA: TGCGCCAGCAGCAGGGAACCGGTATCGAATTCACCCCTCCACTTT. Translation: CASSREPVSNSPLHF. Full variable domain (remainder filled in from reference TRBV5-1 and TRBJ1-6): KAGVTQTPRYLIKTRGQQVTLSCSPISGHRSVSWYQQTPGQGLQFLFEYFSETQRNKGNFPGRFSGRQFSNSRSEMNVSTLELGDSALYLCASSREPVSNSPLHFGNGTRLTVT.

This rearrangement joins TRBV6-6 to TRBJ1-5, with 7 bases fitting TRBD1. The CDR3 spans 14 residues. CDR1 is MNHNY, CDR2 SVGAGI, per germline (reference sequence). The V gene end was trimmed by 6 bases and the J gene end by 6 bases; junction bases not matched to a gene: 8. The chain's CDR3 is CASSQGQGGQPQHF. The CDR3 DNA sequence: TGTGCCAGCAGCCAGGGGCAGGGGGGTCAGCCCCAGCATTTT.

This sequence joins TRBV19 and TRBJ1-1, with a possible D match to TRBD1 (6 bases). Deletions cut 6 bases from V and 4 bases from J, with 12 bases between. The germline gives CDR1 LNHDA, CDR2 SQIVND (reference sequence). CDR3 size: 13 residues. CDR3 protein: CASRTGRGTEAFF. CDR3 coding DNA: TGTGCCAGTAGAACAGGGCGGGGCACTGAAGCTTTCTTT.

CDR3 bases: TGTGCCAGCAGCACCTTGCTAGCGACCCCACCCTACGAGCAGTACTTC. Protein product: CASSTLLATPPYEQYF. This chain joins TRBV5-4 and TRBJ2-7, with D possibly TRBD2 on 6 matching bases. This CDR3 contains 16 residues. V dropped 4 bases and J dropped 2 bases, with 19 bases sitting between them. Germline CDR1 is SGHNT and CDR2 is YYREEE (reference sequence). The full variable domain, its missing parts supplied by reference TRBV5-4 and TRBJ2-7, is ETGVTQSPTHLIKTRGQQVTLRCSSQSGHNTVSWYQQALGQGPQFIFQYYREEENGRGNFPPRFSGLQFPNYSSELNVNALELDDSALYLCASSTLLATPPYEQYFGPGTRLTVT.

This clone has only one observation. The chain uses TRBV11-3 and TRBJ2-3; D ambiguous. The germline CDR1 and CDR2 sequences are SGHNT and YENEEA. The CDR3 sequence is 15 residues long. Trimming shortened V by 0 bases and J by 4 bases, and 11 bases separated the two germline ends. In DNA, the CDR3 is TGTGCCAGCAGCTTAGATGCGGATAGGGCAGATACGCAGTATTTT. The encoded protein is CASSLDADRADTQYF.

Written as DNA, the CDR3 is TGTGCCAGCAGCTTTACCGGGACAGGGTTTACTGGAAACACCATATATTTT. It specifies CASSFTGTGFTGNTIYF. V and J are TRBV7-2 and TRBJ1-3; 9 bases line up with TRBD1. The germline V gene has CDR1 SGHTA and CDR2 FQGNSA. This CDR3 has 17 amino acids. The trim removed 3 bases at V and 2 bases at J, leaving 8 bases unmatched.

This clone occurred once. The rearrangement links TRBV6-1 to TRBJ2-7; maybe TRBD1 (5 bases). The CDR3 sequence is 14 residues long. V lost 6 bases and J 0 bases, leaving 12 bases between the germline ends. CDR1 is MNHNS, CDR2 SASEGT, per germline. The CDR3 sequence is CASRDRPFSYEQYF. The CDR3 nucleotides are TGTGCCAGCAGAGACAGACCATTCTCCTACGAGCAGTACTTC.

The V and J genes are TRBV7-9 and TRBJ2-1; 11 positions match TRBD2. This CDR3 region has 17 residues. V dropped 0 bases and J dropped 1; count of bases not matched to a gene: 2. Germline V CDR1 and CDR2: SEHNR, FQNEAQ (reference sequence). The CDR3 loop reads CASSLAGTSGSYNEQFF. DNA for the CDR3: TGTGCCAGCAGCTTAGCAGGGACTAGCGGATCCTACAATGAGCAGTTCTTC.

This chain links TRBV11-2 with TRBJ2-1; 9 bases fit TRBD2. Germline V CDR1 and CDR2: SGHAT, FQNNGV. The trim removed 2 bases at V and 6 bases at J, leaving 8 bases unmatched. The CDR3 has 16 amino acids. CDR3 coding DNA: TGTGCCAGCAGCTTATTTGCTAGCGGGATAGGCAATGAGCAGTTCTTC. This codes for CASSLFASGIGNEQFF.

A single count supports this clone. The gene calls are TRBV28 and TRBJ2-7, with D perhaps matching TRBD2 (5 bases). Germline lookup yields CDR1 MDHEN and CDR2 SYDVKM. There are 13 residues in the CDR3. The germline V and J ends were trimmed by 7 bases and 2 bases, with 12 bases remaining between them. The CDR3 here is CASIRPGTYEQYF. The CDR3 bases are TGTGCCAGCATTCGACCGGGAACCTACGAGCAGTACTTC.

CDR3 bases: TGTGCCAGCTCACCGCTCGACAACGACTATGGCTACACCTTC. This encodes CASSPLDNDYGYTF. The gene calls are TRBV18 and TRBJ1-2, with D hard to call. The germline V and J ends were trimmed by 3 bases and 3 bases, with 11 bases remaining between them. The CDR3 is 14 residues long. Per the germline V gene, CDR1 is KGHSH and CDR2 is LQKENI.

The gene calls are TRBV7-2 and TRBJ2-7; D remains ambiguous. The CDR3 length is 13 residues. Germline values: CDR1 SGHTA, CDR2 FQGNSA. Between the trimmed V and J ends, which lost 5 bases and 3 bases, there was a span of 11 bases. The CDR3 DNA is TGTGCCAGCAGCCCGAATACCGACTACGAGCAGTACTTC. Protein product: CASSPNTDYEQYF.

The chain uses TRBV5-1 and TRBJ2-1; the match to TRBD1 covers 7 bases. Germline V CDR1 and CDR2: SGHRS, YFSETQ. V shed 0 bases, J shed 2 bases, and the junction held 5 bases outside the gene matches. This CDR3 has 16 residues. The CDR3 bases are TGCGCCAGCAGCTTGGTCCGGGACAGTGCCTACAATGAGCAGTTCTTC. This gives the protein CASSLVRDSAYNEQFF.

The gene calls are TRBV9 and TRBJ2-7, with 11 bases matching TRBD2. This CDR3 comprises 15 residues. Trimming removed 0 bases from V and 3 bases from J; junction bases left unmatched: 2. The germline CDR1 and CDR2 sequences are SGDLS and YYNGEE. The CDR3 sequence is CASSVEGLAVYEQYF. CDR3 DNA: TGTGCCAGCAGCGTAGAGGGACTAGCGGTCTACGAGCAGTACTTC.

This rearrangement joins TRBV7-2 to TRBJ2-7; the match to TRBD2 covers 8 bases. Germline lookup yields CDR1 SGHTA and CDR2 FQGNSA. V gave up 10 bases and J gave up 3 bases; unmatched junction bases: 8. The CDR3 sequence is 13 residues long. CDR3 sequence (DNA): TGTGCCACCTCCGGGGGGGCGGGCTACGAGCAGTACTTC. It specifies CATSGGAGYEQYF.

This rearrangement joins TRBV19 to TRBJ2-7; no firm D call. Trimming stripped 1 base from V and 5 bases from J, with 12 bases between. The germline V gene encodes CDR1 LNHDA and CDR2 SQIVND (reference sequence). The CDR3 contains 14 residues. CDR3 nucleotide sequence: TGTGCCAGTAGTATAGTTCTGGTGAGCGACGAGCAGTACTTC. The encoded protein is CASSIVLVSDEQYF. Full variable domain (outside the CDR3, taken from reference TRBV19 and TRBJ2-7): DGGITQSPKYLFRKEGQNVTLSCEQNLNHDAMYWYRQDPGQGLRLIYYSQIVNDFQKGDIAEGYSVSREKKESFPLTVTSAQKNPTAFYLCASSIVLVSDEQYFGPGTRLTVT.

This CDR3 is CASSLAVAGANVLTF. Here the CDR3 DNA reads TGTGCCAGCAGTTTAGCCGTTGCTGGGGCCAACGTCCTGACTTTC. V gene TRBV28 combines with J gene TRBJ2-6; D not certain. Germline V gene sequence: CDR1 MDHEN, CDR2 SYDVKM. The CDR3 runs 15 residues. With 2 bases removed from V and 2 bases from J, the gap between germline ends came to 7 bases.

Here the CDR3 reads CASSWERSHHYEQYF. CDR3 in DNA: TGTGCCAGCAGCTGGGAACGTTCCCACCACTACGAGCAGTACTTC. The rearrangement links TRBV5-5 to TRBJ2-7; no clear D. V dropped 3 bases and J dropped 3 bases, with 16 bases sitting between them. Germline-derived CDR1 and CDR2 are SGHKS and YYEKEE (reference sequence). There are 15 residues in the CDR3.

The genes are TRBV6-5 and TRBJ2-7, with no clear D. Germline values: CDR1 MNHEY, CDR2 SVGAGI. Deletions cut 4 bases from V and 6 bases from J, with 19 bases between. This CDR3 has 15 amino acids. The CDR3 protein is CASSSLSRTLSEQYF. CDR3 DNA sequence: TGTGCCAGCAGTTCTTTATCCAGAACCCTAAGCGAGCAGTACTTC.

The chain combines TRBV5-1 with TRBJ1-1, with 7 positions matching TRBD1. V shed 4 bases, J shed 4 bases, and the junction held 13 bases outside the gene matches. The CDR3 contains 16 residues. The germline CDR1 and CDR2 sequences are SGHRS and YFSETQ. The CDR3 loop reads CASSQNTGAIGTEAFF. CDR3 coding DNA: TGCGCCAGCAGCCAAAACACAGGGGCGATCGGCACTGAAGCTTTCTTT.

The rearrangement links TRBV2 to TRBJ1-2; perhaps TRBD1 as D (5 bases). The germline CDR1 and CDR2 sequences are SNHLY and FYNNEI. This CDR3 is built from 15 residues. V was pared by 2 bases and J by 8 bases, with 18 bases between. The CDR3 protein is CASSETPGTTSGYTF. In DNA form, the CDR3 reads TGTGCCAGCAGTGAAACCCCCGGGACCACGTCGGGCTACACCTTC.

J is TRBJ1-5 and V is TRBV6-1; no clear D gene. The CDR3 covers 13 residues. The V and J ends lost 8 bases and 3 bases respectively, with 11 bases between them. Germline V gene lookup returns CDR1 MNHNS and CDR2 SASEGT. In nucleotides, the CDR3 is TGTGCCAGCGGCCCAGTGGCCAATCAGCCCCAGCATTTT. This encodes CASGPVANQPQHF.

The chain recombines TRBV7-2 with TRBJ1-1; weak D call: TRBD1 (6 bases). This CDR3 is built from 14 residues. Germline V gene data show CDR1 as SGHTA and CDR2 as FQGNSA. Deletions cut 1 base from V and 4 bases from J, with 10 bases between. CDR3 loop: CASSLERGGTEAFF. The DNA for the CDR3 is TGTGCCAGCAGCTTAGAGAGGGGGGGCACTGAAGCTTTCTTT.

The chain combines TRBV5-6 with TRBJ1-5; 7 bases are a match to TRBD1. The trim removed 2 bases at V and 3 bases at J, leaving 2 bases unmatched. The CDR3 contains 14 residues. Looked up from germline, CDR1 is SGHDT and CDR2 is YYEEEE. Here the CDR3 reads CASSLQGINQPQHF. The CDR3 bases are TGTGCCAGCAGCTTACAGGGGATCAATCAGCCCCAGCATTTT.

A few counts support this clone. The genes are TRBV6-1 and TRBJ1-4; D gene uncertain. Trimming stripped 4 bases from V and 0 bases from J, with 9 bases between. The CDR3 consists of 15 residues. The germline gives CDR1 MNHNS, CDR2 SASEGT. CDR3 amino acids: CASSGSRATNEKLFF. CDR3 DNA sequence: TGTGCCAGCAGTGGGTCTAGAGCAACTAATGAAAAACTGTTTTTT.